Below, 29 T cell receptor beta chains from the same sample are listed, as sequenced in a study of cytotoxic CD8 clonotypes in ibrutinib-treated CLL. The table came from immunoSEQ multiplex PCR; TCRdb's copy has only in-frame clones and leaves some out. The data contain 300,000 to 350,000 clones, 80% of them singletons. The sample here was PBMCs, taken before ibrutinib treatment. Every receptor here comes from a human donor with chronic lymphocytic leukemia.

This clone was detected a few times. The gene calls are TRBV27 and TRBJ1-1, with a weak D call TRBD1 (5 bases). V lost 6 bases and J lost 5, with 16 bases in between. Germline V lookup: CDR1 MNHEY, CDR2 SMNVEV (reference sequence). The CDR3 extends over 14 amino acids. The CDR3 region has the DNA TGTGCCAGCAGCGCGGACAAGGTAGGGACTGAAGCTTTCTTT. Translation: CASSADKVGTEAFF.

The chain employs TRBV27 and TRBJ2-7; perhaps D is TRBD1 or TRBD2 (6 bases each). V was trimmed by 0 bases and J by 2 bases, leaving 14 bases between them. Germline CDR1 is MNHEY and CDR2 is SMNVEV (reference sequence). The CDR3 is 16 residues long. This chain's CDR3 is CASSLSLGGFAYEQYF. DNA of the CDR3: TGTGCCAGCAGTTTATCGTTGGGGGGCTTTGCCTACGAGCAGTACTTC.

The chain links TRBV4-1 to TRBJ2-7; no clear D gene. CDR1 and CDR2 from the germline V gene are MGHRA and YSYEKL. The CDR3 totals 13 residues. V was trimmed by 2 bases and J by 4 bases, leaving 9 bases between them. The CDR3 reads CASSQNPSYEQYF. The CDR3 DNA reads as TGCGCCAGCAGCCAAAACCCTAGTTACGAGCAGTACTTC.

With respect to this clone: Sequence at one end of the junction differs from germline and may be a read error. The chain employs TRBV11-1 and TRBJ2-7; tentatively, D is TRBD1 (6 bases). This CDR3 has 13 amino acids. CDR1 and CDR2 from the germline V gene are SGHAT and FQDESV (reference sequence). CDR3 DNA sequence: TGTGCCAGCAGCTCTGGACAGCCCTACGGGCAGTACTTC. Its protein product is CASSSGQPYGQYF.

The V and J genes are TRBV6-5 and TRBJ1-1; TRBD1 agrees at 7 bases. V lost 0 bases and J lost 7; bases outside the gene matches: 5. Germline V CDR1 and CDR2: MNHEY, SVGAGI. The length of the CDR3 is 14 residues. The CDR3 sequence is CASSYSTGYVEAFF. The CDR3 bases are TGTGCCAGCAGTTACTCGACAGGGTACGTTGAAGCTTTCTTT.

V is TRBV7-2 and J is TRBJ1-2; D unclear. Trimming cost V 4 bases and J 5 bases, with 8 bases left between them. Germline CDR1 and CDR2: SGHTA and FQGNSA. The CDR3 runs 12 residues. CDR3 nucleotides: TGTGCCAGCAGCTCAACCCGGTATGGCTACACCTTC. It encodes CASSSTRYGYTF. The full variable domain, completed using reference TRBV7-2 and TRBJ1-2, is GAGVSQSPSNKVTEKGKDVELRCDPISGHTALYWYRQSLGQGLEFLIYFQGNSAPDKSGLPSDRFSAERTGGSVSTLTIQRTQQEDSAVYLCASSSTRYGYTFGSGTRLTVV.

The gene calls are TRBV7-2 and TRBJ2-7, with 7 positions matching TRBD1. Trimming removed 7 bases from V and 3 bases from J; junction bases left unmatched: 12. CDR3 length: 15 residues. Germline lookup yields CDR1 SGHTA and CDR2 FQGNSA. The chain's CDR3 is CASKQDRFTYYEQYF. The DNA for the CDR3 is TGTGCCAGCAAACAGGACAGGTTTACATACTACGAGCAGTACTTC. Combining the CDR3 with reference TRBV7-2 and TRBJ2-7 gives the whole variable domain GAGVSQSPSNKVTEKGKDVELRCDPISGHTALYWYRQSLGQGLEFLIYFQGNSAPDKSGLPSDRFSAERTGGSVSTLTIQRTQQEDSAVYLCASKQDRFTYYEQYFGPGTRLTVT.

The CDR3 is CASSLRQMFTDTQYF. The CDR3 nucleotides read TGTGCCAGCAGCTTAAGACAGATGTTCACAGATACGCAGTATTTT. This chain connects TRBV5-6 to TRBJ2-3; perhaps TRBD1 as D (5 bases). Trimming stripped 2 bases from V and 2 bases from J, with 12 bases between. Germline loops: CDR1 SGHDT, CDR2 YYEEEE. This CDR3 has 15 residues.

V usage is TRBV30 and J usage is TRBJ1-2; D is unclear. With 1 base removed from V and 3 bases from J, the gap between germline ends came to 15 bases. Germline CDR1 reads GTSNPN; CDR2 reads SVGIG (reference sequence). CDR3 length: 15 residues. Here the CDR3 DNA reads TGTGCCTGGAGTGCCGTAGGACTCGGGCACTATGGCTACACCTTC. Its protein product is CAWSAVGLGHYGYTF. The entire variable domain, with the rest obtained from reference TRBV30 and TRBJ1-2, is as follows: SQTIHQWPATLVQPVGSPLSLECTVEGTSNPNLYWYRQAAGRGLQLLFYSVGIGQISSEVPQNLSASRPQDRQFILSSKKLLLSDSGFYLCAWSAVGLGHYGYTFGSGTRLTVV.

The chain recombines TRBV15 with TRBJ1-5; D possibly corresponds to TRBD1 (5 bases). The CDR3 runs 16 residues. V lost 0 bases, J lost 2 bases, and 11 bases lay in between. CDR1 and CDR2 (germline): LNHNV, YYDKDF (reference sequence). This CDR3 reads CATSREFRGGNQPQHF. DNA of the CDR3: TGTGCCACCAGCAGAGAGTTTAGGGGCGGCAATCAGCCCCAGCATTTT. The complete variable domain, with remaining parts taken from reference TRBV15 and TRBJ1-5, reads DAMVIQNPRYQVTQFGKPVTLSCSQTLNHNVMYWYQQKSSQAPKLLFHYYDKDFNNEADTPDNFQSRRPNTSFCFLDIRSPGLGDTAMYLCATSREFRGGNQPQHFGDGTRLSIL.

The chain links TRBV20-1 to TRBJ2-2; D gene uncertain. CDR3 length equals 11 residues. V gave up 5 bases and J gave up 7 bases, with 8 bases separating them. Per germline, CDR1 DFQATT and CDR2 SNEGSKA (reference sequence). The CDR3, as DNA: TGCAGTGCTGAGATGAACGGGGAGCTGTTTTTT. It encodes CSAEMNGELFF.

V gene TRBV4-1 combines with J gene TRBJ2-3; possible D gene TRBD2, 6 bases. Looked up from germline, CDR1 is MGHRA and CDR2 is YSYEKL. The V end lost 1 base, the J end lost 6 bases, and 8 bases lay between the germline ends. The CDR3 extends over 13 amino acids. CDR3 sequence (DNA): TGCGCCAGCAGCCAAGTAGGGAGGGATACGCAGTATTTT. Translated, it gives CASSQVGRDTQYF.

The rearrangement links TRBV4-1 to TRBJ2-7; D ambiguous. The CDR3 runs 17 residues. The V gene lost 1 base and the J gene lost 0 bases, with 16 bases spanning the gap. Germline loops: CDR1 MGHRA, CDR2 YSYEKL. CDR3 in amino acids: CASSQVPLFASSYEQYF. The CDR3 DNA reads TGCGCCAGCAGCCAAGTCCCGTTGTTTGCGAGCTCCTACGAGCAGTACTTC.

The gene calls are TRBV5-1 and TRBJ1-1, with D tentatively TRBD1 (6 bases). The CDR3 has 15 amino acids. CDR1 is SGHRS, CDR2 YFSETQ, per germline. Trimming pared 2 bases from V and 1 base from J, leaving 12 bases between. CDR3 residues: CASSLVLGQNTEAFF. The CDR3 DNA reads TGCGCCAGCAGCTTAGTTTTGGGACAGAACACTGAAGCTTTCTTT. Combining the CDR3 with reference TRBV5-1 and TRBJ1-1 gives the whole variable domain KAGVTQTPRYLIKTRGQQVTLSCSPISGHRSVSWYQQTPGQGLQFLFEYFSETQRNKGNFPGRFSGRQFSNSRSEMNVSTLELGDSALYLCASSLVLGQNTEAFFGQGTRLTVV.

The table lists this clone with a count of one. The V gene is TRBV4-2, the J gene TRBJ2-3; a possible D gene is TRBD2 (5 bases). The ends were cut back, 4 bases at V and 3 bases at J, with 14 bases in the middle. The germline CDR1 and CDR2 sequences are LGHNA and YNFKEQ. The CDR3 contains 15 residues. In nucleotides, the CDR3 is TGTGCCAGCAGCCGCCTAATTGGGGAGACAGATACGCAGTATTTT. It translates to CASSRLIGETDTQYF.

This clone appeared a single time. The chain uses TRBV30 and TRBJ2-5; D remains unclear. With 0 bases removed from V and 1 base from J, the gap between germline ends came to 12 bases. From germline, CDR1 is GTSNPN and CDR2 SVGIG (reference sequence). The CDR3 is made up of 15 amino acids. CDR3 sequence (DNA): TGTGCCTGGAGTGTCCCCCTCACTTCCCAAGAGACCCAGTACTTC. Translated: CAWSVPLTSQETQYF. The full variable domain, rest sourced from reference TRBV30 and TRBJ2-5, is SQTIHQWPATLVQPVGSPLSLECTVEGTSNPNLYWYRQAAGRGLQLLFYSVGIGQISSEVPQNLSASRPQDRQFILSSKKLLLSDSGFYLCAWSVPLTSQETQYFGPGTRLLVL.

The chain recombines TRBV30 with TRBJ2-1; 7 bases agree with TRBD2. Germline CDR1 reads GTSNPN; CDR2 reads SVGIG (reference sequence). J gave up 6 bases and V 4 bases, and 9 bases lay outside the gene matches. The CDR3 consists of 14 residues. In DNA form, the CDR3 reads TGTGCCTGGAAGAGCGGGAACAAGGGCAATGAGCAGTTCTTC. It is translated as CAWKSGNKGNEQFF.

The chain joins TRBV5-1 to TRBJ1-2, with D unresolved. This CDR3 is built from 11 residues. CDR1 and CDR2 (germline): SGHRS, YFSETQ. The ends were cut back, 0 bases at V and 8 bases at J, with 5 bases in the middle. CDR3 sequence reads: CASSLDGGYTF. CDR3 nucleotide sequence: TGCGCCAGCAGCTTGGATGGAGGCTACACCTTC.

The chain links TRBV7-2 to TRBJ1-1; no reliable D call. The CDR3 has 17 amino acids. V dropped 5 bases and J dropped 1 base, with 20 bases sitting between them. CDR1 is SGHTA and CDR2 is FQGNSA in the germline V gene. CDR3 coding DNA: TGTGCCAGCAGCCACGGTGGAGTGGGTTGGGCGAACACTGAAGCTTTCTTT. Encoded protein: CASSHGGVGWANTEAFF.

The chain uses TRBV7-7 and TRBJ2-7; 11 nucleotides match TRBD2. Trimming removed 5 bases from V and 6 bases from J; junction bases left unmatched: 9. CDR1 SSHAT and CDR2 FNYEAQ come from the germline V gene (reference sequence). The CDR3 length is 15 residues. The CDR3 nucleotides read TGTGCCAGCAGCCCGTACACTAGCGGGAGTGGCGAGCAGTACTTC. Encoded protein: CASSPYTSGSGEQYF. The full variable domain, with the rest looked up from reference TRBV7-7 and TRBJ2-7, is GAGVSQSPRYKVTKRGQDVTLRCDPISSHATLYWYQQALGQGPEFLTYFNYEAQPDKSGLPSDRFSAERPEGSISTLTIQRTEQRDSAMYRCASSPYTSGSGEQYFGPGTRLTVT.

The CDR3 protein is CASSADRGTGNTIYF. CDR3 nucleotide sequence: TGCGCCAGCAGCGCCGACAGGGGTACTGGAAACACCATATATTTT. The chain has TRBV10-1 and TRBJ1-3, with 8 positions matching TRBD1. CDR1 is WNHNN, CDR2 SYGVQD, per germline (reference sequence). V gave up 6 bases and J gave up 2 bases; unmatched junction bases: 6. This CDR3 comprises 15 residues.

The rearrangement links TRBV4-2 to TRBJ2-1, with 8 bases fitting TRBD2. V was clipped by 1 base and J by 7 bases; unmatched bases: 9. CDR1 and CDR2 (germline): LGHNA, YNFKEQ. The CDR3 runs 16 residues. The DNA for the CDR3 is TGTGCCAGCAGCCAAGTTCTGGCTAGCGGGTTGAATGAGCAGTTCTTC. It specifies CASSQVLASGLNEQFF.

This clone has just a few counts. The V and J genes are TRBV6-6 and TRBJ1-5; D is uncertain. V shed 10 bases and J shed 4 bases, with 17 bases lying between them. CDR3 size: 14 residues. Germline V gives CDR1 MNHNY, CDR2 SVGAGI (reference sequence). As DNA, the CDR3 is TGTGCCACCACAGATGATGGGTTAAATCAGCCCCAGCATTTT. Its protein product is CATTDDGLNQPQHF.

The chain combines TRBV15 with TRBJ1-5; 10 nucleotides align to TRBD1. V was pared by 3 bases and J by 5 bases, with 7 bases of the junction left unmatched. CDR3 length: 16 amino acids. In germline, CDR1 is LNHNV, CDR2 YYDKDF (reference sequence). CDR3 sequence reads: CATSSGDRGGDQPQHF. Here the CDR3 DNA reads TGTGCCACCAGCAGTGGGGACAGGGGAGGGGATCAGCCCCAGCATTTT.

This clone was counted a few times. The chain is built from TRBV5-6 and TRBJ2-7; D uncertain. Germline V gives CDR1 SGHDT, CDR2 YYEEEE. The CDR3 is made up of 15 amino acids. Trimming cost V 0 bases and J 1 base, with 11 bases left between them. Here the CDR3 DNA reads TGTGCCAGCAGCTTGGGGTGGTACAATTCCTACGAGCAGTACTTC. As protein: CASSLGWYNSYEQYF.

This chain connects TRBV27 to TRBJ1-2, with a weak D call TRBD1 (6 bases). V lost 7 bases and J 7 bases, leaving 16 bases between the germline ends. CDR3 length: 13 amino acids. The V gene's germline CDR1 is MNHEY and CDR2 SMNVEV (reference sequence). The CDR3 loop is CASTQGTLRGYTF. The CDR3 DNA sequence: TGTGCCAGCACCCAAGGGACATTACGTGGCTACACCTTC.

V usage is TRBV28 and J usage is TRBJ1-5; possibly TRBD1 for D (5 bases). V was shortened by 8 bases and J by 4 bases, with 15 bases between the two germline ends. The CDR3 covers 14 residues. The germline gives CDR1 MDHEN, CDR2 SYDVKM. The CDR3 is CASGRGRRNQPQHF. The CDR3 nucleotides read TGTGCCAGCGGGAGGGGCAGGCGGAATCAGCCCCAGCATTTT. Full variable domain (remainder filled in from reference TRBV28 and TRBJ1-5): DVKVTQSSRYLVKRTGEKVFLECVQDMDHENMFWYRQDPGLGLRLIYFSYDVKMKEKGDIPEGYSVSREKKERFSLILESASTNQTSMYLCASGRGRRNQPQHFGDGTRLSIL.

CDR3 sequence: CASSLAVNTEAFF. Written as DNA, the CDR3 is TGCGCCAGCAGCTTGGCAGTGAACACTGAAGCTTTCTTT. V gene TRBV5-1 combines with J gene TRBJ1-1; D remains unclear. The CDR3 covers 13 residues. Germline CDR1 is SGHRS and CDR2 is YFSETQ. V lost 0 bases and J lost 0, with 3 bases in between.

The J gene is TRBJ2-3, the V gene TRBV7-2; D gene unclear. CDR3 length equals 14 residues. The V and J ends lost 1 base and 2 bases respectively, with 7 bases between them. The germline V gene has CDR1 SGHTA and CDR2 FQGNSA. This CDR3 reads CASSLGDNTDTQYF. Written as DNA, the CDR3 is TGTGCCAGCAGCTTAGGCGATAACACAGATACGCAGTATTTT.